Described below is a single TCR beta chain sequence and its context. The target antigen is unknown. These data come from a study of vaccination effects on CD4 cells after COVID-19. About the research overall: Relative to the second dose, post-vaccine samples were obtained a median of 72 days later.

Pools of viral peptides were used by the ViraFEST assay to expand antigen-specific CD4+ T cells ahead of sequencing. Subsequent to roughly 10 days of culture, CD4+ T cells were isolated. Every participant took two doses of the BNT162b2 or mRNA-1273 vaccine. The CDR3 covers 12 residues. V shed 5 bases and J shed 5 bases, with 9 bases lying between them. In germline, CDR1 is SGHTA, CDR2 FQGNSA. Produced via immunoSEQ multiplex PCR; TCRdb's table is partial and in-frame only. The sample includes under 80,000 clones, more than 70% of them seen just once. This sample comprised CD4+ T cells from PBMCs cultured with HCoV-229E spike peptides, obtained after COVID-19 vaccination. This chain links TRBV7-2 with TRBJ2-5; D possibly corresponds to TRBD1 (5 bases). This clonotype was sampled from a human donor who received a COVID-19 vaccine. In DNA, the CDR3 is TGTGCCAGCAGCGTCAGGGTTGAGACCCAGTACTTC. Translated, it gives CASSVRVETQYF.